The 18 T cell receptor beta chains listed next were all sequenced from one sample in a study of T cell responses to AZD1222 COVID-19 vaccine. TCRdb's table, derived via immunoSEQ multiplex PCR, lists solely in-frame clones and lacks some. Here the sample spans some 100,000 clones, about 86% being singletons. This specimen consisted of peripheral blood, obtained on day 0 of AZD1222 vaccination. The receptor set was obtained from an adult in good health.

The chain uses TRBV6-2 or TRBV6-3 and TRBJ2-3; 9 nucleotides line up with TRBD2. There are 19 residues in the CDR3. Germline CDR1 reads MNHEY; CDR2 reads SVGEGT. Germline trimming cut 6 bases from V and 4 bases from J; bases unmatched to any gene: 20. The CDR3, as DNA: TGTGCCAGCAGCCCTCTCTCCCAGGGGCGAGCGGGGGGTGCAGATACGCAGTATTTT. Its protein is CASSPLSQGRAGGADTQYF.

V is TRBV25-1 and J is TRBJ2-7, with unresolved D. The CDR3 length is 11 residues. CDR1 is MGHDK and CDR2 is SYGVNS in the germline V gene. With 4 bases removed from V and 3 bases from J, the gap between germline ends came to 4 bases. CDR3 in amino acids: CASSANYEQYF. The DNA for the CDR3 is TGTGCCAGCAGTGCGAACTACGAGCAGTACTTC.

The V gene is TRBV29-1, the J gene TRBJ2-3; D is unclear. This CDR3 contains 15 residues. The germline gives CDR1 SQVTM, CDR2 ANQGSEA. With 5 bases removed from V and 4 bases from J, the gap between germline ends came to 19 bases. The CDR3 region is CSVTPLRGMADTQYF. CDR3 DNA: TGCAGCGTTACCCCACTTCGTGGCATGGCAGATACGCAGTATTTT.

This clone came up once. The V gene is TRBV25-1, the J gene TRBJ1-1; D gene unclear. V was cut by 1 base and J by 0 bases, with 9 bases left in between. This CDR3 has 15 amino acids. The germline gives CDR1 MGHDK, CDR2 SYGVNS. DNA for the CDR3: TGTGCCAGCAGTGAATCGGAGGGCATGAACACTGAAGCTTTCTTT. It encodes CASSESEGMNTEAFF.

CDR3 sequence reads: CASSAGINGYPLHF. CDR3 coding DNA: TGTGCCAGCAGTGCCGGGATAAATGGGTACCCCCTCCACTTT. This chain links TRBV6-6 with TRBJ1-6; D uncertain. This CDR3 is 14 amino acids long. Between the trimmed V and J ends, which lost 5 bases and 13 bases, there was a span of 18 bases. Germline V gene sequence: CDR1 MNHNY, CDR2 SVGAGI (reference sequence).

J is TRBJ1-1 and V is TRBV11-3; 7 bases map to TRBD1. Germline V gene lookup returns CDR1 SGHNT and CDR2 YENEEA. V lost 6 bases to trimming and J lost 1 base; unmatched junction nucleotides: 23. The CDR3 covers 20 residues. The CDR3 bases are TGTGCCAGCAGTACCAAAAGGATACCGGGACAGCTTAATTCGAACACTGAAGCTTTCTTT. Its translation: CASSTKRIPGQLNSNTEAFF.

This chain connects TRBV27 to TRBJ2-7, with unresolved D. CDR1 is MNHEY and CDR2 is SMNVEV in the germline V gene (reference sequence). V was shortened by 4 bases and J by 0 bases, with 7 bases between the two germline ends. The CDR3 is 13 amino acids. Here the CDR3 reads CASSSAYSYEQYF. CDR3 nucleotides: TGTGCCAGCAGTTCAGCTTACTCCTACGAGCAGTACTTC.

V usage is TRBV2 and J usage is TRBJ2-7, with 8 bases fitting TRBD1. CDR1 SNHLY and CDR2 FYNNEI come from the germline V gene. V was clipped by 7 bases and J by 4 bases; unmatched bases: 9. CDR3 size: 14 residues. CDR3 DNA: TGTGCCAGCACGCATGACAGGGGTCGGTACGAGCAGTACTTC. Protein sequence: CASTHDRGRYEQYF.

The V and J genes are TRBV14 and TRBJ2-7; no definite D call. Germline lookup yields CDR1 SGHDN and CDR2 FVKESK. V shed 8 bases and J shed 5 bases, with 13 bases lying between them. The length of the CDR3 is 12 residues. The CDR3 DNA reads TGTGCCAGCCAGGACCCTAAAAACGAGCAGTACTTC. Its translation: CASQDPKNEQYF.

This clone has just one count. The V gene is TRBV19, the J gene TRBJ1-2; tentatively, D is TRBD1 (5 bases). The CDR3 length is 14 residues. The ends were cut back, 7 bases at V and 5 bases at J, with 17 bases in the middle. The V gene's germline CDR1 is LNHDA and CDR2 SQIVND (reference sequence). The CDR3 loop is CASISLTGGYGYTF. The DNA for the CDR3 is TGTGCCAGTATCTCATTAACCGGGGGATATGGCTACACCTTC.

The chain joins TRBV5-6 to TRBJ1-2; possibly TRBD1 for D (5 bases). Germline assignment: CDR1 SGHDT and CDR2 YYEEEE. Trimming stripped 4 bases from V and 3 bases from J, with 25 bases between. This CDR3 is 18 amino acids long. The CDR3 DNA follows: TGTGCCAGCAGCCGACCGATGGTTATGGGGGGGAGCTACTATGGCTACACCTTC. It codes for CASSRPMVMGGSYYGYTF.

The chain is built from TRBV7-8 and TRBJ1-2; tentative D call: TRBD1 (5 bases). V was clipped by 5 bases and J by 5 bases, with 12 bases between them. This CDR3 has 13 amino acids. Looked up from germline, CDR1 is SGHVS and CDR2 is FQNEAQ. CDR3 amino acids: CASSPGPLYGYTF. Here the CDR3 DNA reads TGTGCCAGCAGCCCGGGACCGTTATATGGCTACACCTTC.

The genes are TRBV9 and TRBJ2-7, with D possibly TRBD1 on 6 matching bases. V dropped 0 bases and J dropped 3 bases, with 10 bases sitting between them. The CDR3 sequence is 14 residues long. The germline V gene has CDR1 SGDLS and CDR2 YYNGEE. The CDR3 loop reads CASSVEDSNYEQYF. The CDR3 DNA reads TGTGCCAGCAGCGTAGAGGACAGTAACTACGAGCAGTACTTC.

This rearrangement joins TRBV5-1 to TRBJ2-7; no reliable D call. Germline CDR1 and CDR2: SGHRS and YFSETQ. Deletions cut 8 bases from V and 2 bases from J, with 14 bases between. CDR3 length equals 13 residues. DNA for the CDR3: TGCGCCAGTCGAAACGAAGCCGCCTACGAGCAGTACTTC. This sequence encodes CASRNEAAYEQYF.

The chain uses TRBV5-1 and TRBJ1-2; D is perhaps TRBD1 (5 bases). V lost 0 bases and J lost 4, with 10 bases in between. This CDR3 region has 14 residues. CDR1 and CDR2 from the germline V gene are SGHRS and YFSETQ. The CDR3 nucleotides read TGCGCCAGCAGCTTGGTTCCGGGGGGCTATGGCTACACCTTC. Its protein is CASSLVPGGYGYTF.

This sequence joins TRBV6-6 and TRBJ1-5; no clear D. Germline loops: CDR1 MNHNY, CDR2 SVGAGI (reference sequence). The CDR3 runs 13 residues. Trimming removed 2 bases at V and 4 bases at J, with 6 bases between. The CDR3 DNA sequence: TGTGCCAGCAGTTACGTCAATAATCAGCCCCAGCATTTT. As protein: CASSYVNNQPQHF.

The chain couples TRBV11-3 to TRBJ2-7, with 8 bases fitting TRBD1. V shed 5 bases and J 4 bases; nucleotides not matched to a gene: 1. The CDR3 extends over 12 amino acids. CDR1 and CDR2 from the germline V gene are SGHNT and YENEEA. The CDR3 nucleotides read TGTGCCAGCAGCCGGACAGGGTACGAGCAGTACTTC. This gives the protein CASSRTGYEQYF.

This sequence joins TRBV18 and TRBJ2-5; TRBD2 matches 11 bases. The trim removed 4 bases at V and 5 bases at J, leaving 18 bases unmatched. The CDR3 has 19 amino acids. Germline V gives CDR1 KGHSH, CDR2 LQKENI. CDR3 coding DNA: TGTGCCAGCTCACAATCTCGGACTAGCGGGCGGAGGCTGGGGGAGACCCAGTACTTC. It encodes CASSQSRTSGRRLGETQYF.